What follows are 24 T cell receptor beta chains derived from one specimen sequenced in a study of blood T cell repertoires in COVID-19. TCRdb's table, derived via immunoSEQ multiplex PCR, lists solely in-frame clones and lacks some. Among approximately 200,000 clones, around 85% were seen once, and the ten largest hold around 20%. Sequenced input: PBMCs or T cells enriched from blood (not recorded which). The receptor set was obtained from a man aged 35 to 55 who had recovered from COVID-19.

The chain uses TRBV29-1 and TRBJ2-5, with 7 bases that match TRBD1. Germline V CDR1 and CDR2: SQVTM, ANQGSEA. V was pared by 2 bases and J by 4 bases, with 7 bases of the junction left unmatched. The CDR3 is 14 amino acids. CDR3 DNA sequence: TGCAGCGTTGAAACTCGAGGGGGCGTAGAGACCCAGTACTTC. This translates into CSVETRGGVETQYF.

The chain is built from TRBV12-3 or TRBV12-4 and TRBJ1-2; 7 positions agree with TRBD1. This CDR3 spans 13 amino acids. Germline trimming cut 6 bases from V and 3 bases from J; bases unmatched to any gene: 4. CDR3 amino acids: CASSPQGDYGYTF. The DNA for the CDR3 is TGTGCCAGCAGCCCGCAGGGGGACTATGGCTACACCTTC.

The genes are TRBV4-2 and TRBJ2-3; D possibly corresponds to TRBD1 (5 bases). V was pared by 2 bases and J by 6 bases, with 9 bases between. Germline CDR1 reads LGHNA; CDR2 reads YNFKEQ. This CDR3 is built from 13 residues. CDR3 region: CASSQRQGDTQYF. The CDR3 bases are TGTGCCAGCAGCCAACGGCAGGGCGATACGCAGTATTTT.

This clone was seen a single time. The chain has TRBV12-3 or TRBV12-4 and TRBJ2-1, with D unresolved. V lost 8 bases to trimming and J lost 9 bases, with 11 bases between them. CDR3 length equals 11 residues. The CDR3 DNA sequence: TGTGCCAGCTCGACTGGATTTGAGCAGTTCTTC. Its protein is CASSTGFEQFF.

The J gene is TRBJ2-7, the V gene TRBV5-6, with D maybe TRBD1 (5 bases). With 0 bases removed from V and 3 bases from J, the gap between germline ends came to 7 bases. Germline CDR1 reads SGHDT; CDR2 reads YYEEEE. This CDR3 is built from 13 residues. CDR3 in DNA: TGTGCCAGCAGCTTGGTCCAGGGCTACGAGCAGTACTTC. It encodes CASSLVQGYEQYF.

The gene calls are TRBV2 and TRBJ2-5; weak D call: TRBD2 (6 bases). Germline V CDR1 and CDR2: SNHLY, FYNNEI. The ends were cut back, 9 bases at V and 5 bases at J, with 13 bases in the middle. The CDR3 spans 12 residues. The CDR3 reads CASKGGSETQYF. The DNA of the CDR3 is TGTGCCAGTAAGGGAGGATCGGAGACCCAGTACTTC.

The V and J genes are TRBV25-1 and TRBJ1-2; 9 nucleotides align to TRBD1. V dropped 3 bases and J dropped 1; count of bases not matched to a gene: 6. Per the germline V gene, CDR1 is MGHDK and CDR2 is SYGVNS. The CDR3 length is 16 residues. The CDR3: CASSERVTGGNYGYTF. The CDR3 DNA is TGTGCCAGCAGTGAGCGGGTGACAGGGGGTAACTATGGCTACACCTTC.

The chain carries TRBV19 and TRBJ2-6; D may be TRBD1 (6 bases). The CDR3 contains 18 residues. Germline loops: CDR1 LNHDA, CDR2 SQIVND (reference sequence). Trimming took 3 bases from V and 0 from J, leaving 15 bases between them. The CDR3 DNA reads TGTGCCAGTAGTATTATCGGACAGCCCTTCTCTGGGGCCAACGTCCTGACTTTC. It specifies CASSIIGQPFSGANVLTF.

The chain joins TRBV4-1 to TRBJ2-7; D is unresolved. This CDR3 contains 15 residues. The germline CDR1 and CDR2 sequences are MGHRA and YSYEKL. Trimming shortened V by 0 bases and J by 4 bases, and 13 bases separated the two germline ends. The CDR3 protein is CASSQDSVTRYEQYF. As DNA, the CDR3 is TGCGCCAGCAGCCAAGACAGCGTTACCAGATACGAGCAGTACTTC.

The chain joins TRBV24-1 to TRBJ1-2, with 7 bases aligning to TRBD1. Germline V gene lookup returns CDR1 KGHDR and CDR2 SFDVKD. The junction had 4 bases not matched to a gene; V was cut back by 3 bases and J by 4 bases. This CDR3 has 14 amino acids. This CDR3 is CATSDGTDLYGYTF. The CDR3 DNA reads TGTGCCACCAGTGATGGGACAGACCTCTATGGCTACACCTTC.

The V gene is TRBV6-5, the J gene TRBJ1-3; D is uncertain. CDR1 and CDR2 from the germline V gene are MNHEY and SVGAGI. The CDR3 totals 15 residues. Trimming removed 8 bases from V and 0 bases from J, with 14 bases in between. CDR3: CASRPDIISGNTIYF. CDR3 DNA: TGTGCCAGCCGTCCTGACATTATCTCTGGAAACACCATATATTTT.

The genes are TRBV19 and TRBJ2-1; tentatively, D is TRBD1 (7 bases). Germline CDR1 is LNHDA and CDR2 is SQIVND (reference sequence). The CDR3 runs to 15 residues. V was cut by 4 bases and J by 7 bases, with 17 bases left in between. The CDR3 DNA follows: TGTGCCAGTAGTACTCCCCAGGGGGGTAGGAATGAGCAGTTCTTC. The encoded protein is CASSTPQGGRNEQFF.

This clone showed up just a few times. The chain combines TRBV2 with TRBJ2-1; TRBD2 matches at 9 bases. V shed 6 bases and J 4 bases; nucleotides not matched to a gene: 7. CDR1 is SNHLY, CDR2 FYNNEI, per germline. This CDR3 region has 15 residues. The CDR3 DNA follows: TGTGCCAGCAGGGAGGCTAGCGGGGTGTACAATGAGCAGTTCTTC. It yields the protein CASREASGVYNEQFF.

The rearrangement links TRBV19 to TRBJ2-7; D perhaps matches TRBD1 (5 bases). Germline V gives CDR1 LNHDA, CDR2 SQIVND (reference sequence). V gave up 4 bases and J gave up 3 bases, with 10 bases separating them. The CDR3 has 13 amino acids. CDR3 protein: CASSTGYHYEQYF. The DNA for the CDR3 is TGTGCCAGTAGTACAGGGTACCACTACGAGCAGTACTTC.

The V call is TRBV5-6, the J call TRBJ2-7; possibly TRBD1 for D (5 bases). Trimming took off 4 bases at V and 6 bases at J, with 14 bases between the two ends. Germline V gene lookup returns CDR1 SGHDT and CDR2 YYEEEE. This CDR3 is 13 amino acids long. This chain's CDR3 is CASSPEGVGEQYF. As DNA, the CDR3 is TGTGCCAGCAGCCCGGAAGGGGTGGGCGAGCAGTACTTC.

The chain uses TRBV4-1 and TRBJ1-2; D is undetermined. CDR1 and CDR2 (germline): MGHRA, YSYEKL. V lost 5 bases to trimming and J lost 4 bases, with 14 bases between them. This CDR3 has 14 amino acids. CDR3 in DNA: TGCGCCAGCAGCAACGGAGAGGGTGTCTATGGCTACACCTTC. The encoded protein is CASSNGEGVYGYTF.

The V gene is TRBV5-6, the J gene TRBJ1-5; TRBD1 might be the D (5 bases). With 1 base removed from V and 5 bases from J, the gap between germline ends came to 10 bases. This CDR3 is built from 14 residues. The germline V gene encodes CDR1 SGHDT and CDR2 YYEEEE. The CDR3 is CASSLFRVDQPQHF. The CDR3, as DNA: TGTGCCAGCAGCTTGTTCAGGGTAGATCAGCCCCAGCATTTT.

The chain carries TRBV5-1 and TRBJ2-1; 7 bases fit TRBD1. CDR3 length: 15 amino acids. The junction had 1 base not matched to a gene; V was cut back by 0 bases and J by 1 base. Germline-derived CDR1 and CDR2 are SGHRS and YFSETQ. This CDR3 reads CASSLEGASYNEQFF. DNA for the CDR3: TGCGCCAGCAGCTTGGAGGGGGCTTCCTACAATGAGCAGTTCTTC.

The V call is TRBV27, the J call TRBJ1-3; D not resolved. Germline loops: CDR1 MNHEY, CDR2 SMNVEV (reference sequence). The CDR3 has 14 residues. V lost 3 bases and J lost 4, with 10 bases in between. This chain's CDR3 is CASSLAPGGNTIYF. CDR3 DNA: TGTGCCAGCAGTTTGGCTCCGGGGGGAAACACCATATATTTT.

The chain uses TRBV6-1 and TRBJ1-5; maybe TRBD1 (5 bases). Trimming pared 0 bases from V and 0 bases from J, leaving 15 bases between. Per germline, CDR1 MNHNS and CDR2 SASEGT. There are 18 residues in the CDR3. CDR3 loop: CASSEAVGGRNSNQPQHF. The CDR3 DNA reads TGTGCCAGCAGTGAAGCGGTGGGGGGGAGGAATAGCAATCAGCCCCAGCATTTT.

The chain uses TRBV6-5 and TRBJ2-3; TRBD2 aligns across 8 bases. Germline trimming cut 0 bases from V and 4 bases from J; bases unmatched to any gene: 3. This CDR3 is 15 amino acids long. Germline V gene data show CDR1 as MNHEY and CDR2 as SVGAGI. The CDR3 DNA is TGTGCCAGCAGTTACTCGACCGGGAGGGCAGATACGCAGTATTTT. It yields the protein CASSYSTGRADTQYF.

The chain employs TRBV9 and TRBJ1-2; 9 bases fit TRBD1. The V gene's germline CDR1 is SGDLS and CDR2 YYNGEE. Trimming took 3 bases from V and 2 from J; bases not matched to a gene: 5. The length of the CDR3 is 15 residues. CDR3 sequence: CASSAHGQGNYGYTF. The CDR3 DNA follows: TGTGCCAGCAGCGCCCACGGACAGGGGAACTATGGCTACACCTTC.

J is TRBJ1-1 and V is TRBV6-1; D is possibly TRBD1 (6 bases). V was trimmed by 1 base and J by 7 bases, leaving 13 bases between them. Germline V gives CDR1 MNHNS, CDR2 SASEGT. The CDR3 runs 14 residues. CDR3 residues: CASSEDRDLYEAFF. The CDR3 coding sequence is TGTGCCAGCAGTGAAGACAGGGATCTATATGAAGCTTTCTTT.

CDR3 DNA sequence: TGTGCCAGCAGCTCTGTCCTTAGCAATCAGCCCCAGCATTTT. Residues: CASSSVLSNQPQHF. This chain uses TRBV5-5 with TRBJ1-5; no reliable D call. The CDR3 extends over 14 amino acids. Germline lookup yields CDR1 SGHKS and CDR2 YYEKEE (reference sequence). V lost 3 bases to trimming and J lost 0 bases, with 7 bases between them. Full variable domain (missing parts from reference TRBV5-5 and TRBJ1-5): DAGVTQSPTHLIKTRGQQVTLRCSPISGHKSVSWYQQVLGQGPQFIFQYYEKEERGRGNFPDRFSARQFPNYSSELNVNALLLGDSALYLCASSSVLSNQPQHFGDGTRLSIL.